Presented here are 7 T cell receptor beta chains from one specimen sequenced in a study of T cell repertoires in cytomegalovirus infection. TCRdb redid the calling of the reads with MiXCR, one entry per CDR3 protein. The table lists about 500,000 distinct CDR3 sequences, around a third of them singletons. These receptors lack a known antigen. Sequencing was performed on cultured PBMCs, taken from culture after CMV antigen stimulation. The receptor source for this set is a human donor in good health (CMV status not recorded). Some clones in this sample may be carry-over from other donors' samples.

This clonotype was observed once. This chain joins TRBV6-5 and TRBJ2-1; D is uncertain. This CDR3 has 11 residues. The germline gives CDR1 MNHEY, CDR2 SVGAGI. V shed 6 bases and J shed 7 bases, with 7 bases lying between them. In DNA, the CDR3 is TGTGCCAGCAGCAACGGGAATGAGCAGTTCTTC. Residues: CASSNGNEQFF.

The V call is TRBV4-1, the J call TRBJ2-7; 8 nucleotides agree with TRBD2. With 3 bases clipped from V and 0 bases from J, the junction kept 10 bases outside the gene matches. CDR1 and CDR2 from the germline V gene are MGHRA and YSYEKL. CDR3 length: 17 amino acids. The CDR3 DNA is TGCGCCAGCAGCCACATTAGGGTCGGGGGGGACTCCTACGAGCAGTACTTC. It is translated as CASSHIRVGGDSYEQYF.

This chain uses TRBV7-8 with TRBJ2-2, with D tentatively TRBD2 (5 bases). The CDR3 runs to 20 residues. Germline-derived CDR1 and CDR2 are SGHVS and FQNEAQ. The germline V and J ends were trimmed by 5 bases and 1 base, with 26 bases remaining between them. The CDR3 is CASSHIRAGETFRNTGELFF. CDR3 nucleotide sequence: TGTGCCAGCAGCCATATCCGGGCCGGGGAAACCTTTAGGAACACCGGGGAGCTGTTTTTT.

The rearrangement joins TRBV7-3 to TRBJ2-3, with TRBD2 matching over 15 bases. There are 19 residues in the CDR3. The V segment lost 2 bases and the J segment 3 bases; nucleotides outside the gene matches: 9. Germline lookup yields CDR1 SGHTA and CDR2 FQGTGA. The CDR3 DNA reads as TGTGCCAGCAGCTTACGACGGACTAGCGGGAGGGCCTTAACAGATACGCAGTATTTT. Its translation: CASSLRRTSGRALTDTQYF.

The rearrangement links TRBV7-8 to TRBJ2-2; D not resolved. CDR1 and CDR2 from the germline V gene are SGHVS and FQNEAQ. This CDR3 has 15 residues. V shed 4 bases and J shed 2 bases, with 11 bases lying between them. The CDR3 DNA is TGTGCCAGCAGCTATACACTGGCCAACACCGGGGAGCTGTTTTTT. This encodes CASSYTLANTGELFF.

The chain combines TRBV6-6 with TRBJ1-5, with D perhaps TRBD1 (5 bases). The CDR3 has 15 residues. V lost 5 bases and J lost 0, with 11 bases in between. Germline V gene sequence: CDR1 MNHNY, CDR2 SVGAGI (reference sequence). The CDR3 loop reads CASSHPTDSNQPQHF. The CDR3 DNA is TGTGCCAGCAGTCACCCGACAGATAGCAATCAGCCCCAGCATTTT.

The genes are TRBV6-2 or TRBV6-3 and TRBJ1-1; 7 bases are a match to TRBD1. The V gene's germline CDR1 is MNHEY and CDR2 SVGEGT. The CDR3 length is 16 residues. V lost 5 bases to trimming and J lost 1 base; unmatched junction nucleotides: 10. The CDR3 nucleotides read TGTGCCAGCAGTCCCTGGGGACAGCCAGAGAACACTGAAGCTTTCTTT. This codes for CASSPWGQPENTEAFF.